The 4 T cell receptor beta chains listed next were all sequenced from one sample in a study of T cell clusters in autoimmune cytopenias. Each sample's input was roughly 230 ng genomic DNA, 38,000 or so genome equivalents. TRB rearrangements were amplified by touch-down multiplex PCR with mixed TRB-A/B primers. TCRdb reprocessed the multiplex PCR reads; each CDR3 protein has one entry and no DNA is given. The specimen's table records about 5,600 distinct CDR3 sequences. The same specimen was also included in a second study, on T cell repertoires in aging, cancer and after chemotherapy.

The material sequenced was peripheral blood. The receptors shown here come from a human donor in good health.

This sequence joins TRBV11-2 and TRBJ1-2. Germline-derived CDR1 and CDR2 are SGHAT and FQNNGV. The CDR3 is made up of 13 amino acids. This chain's CDR3 is CASSSPLDHGYTF.

Its frequency marks this clonotype as medium-sized (0.01 to 0.1%). The genes are TRBV6-2 or TRBV6-3 and TRBJ2-7. The CDR3 runs 13 residues. Germline V gene data show CDR1 as MNHEY and CDR2 as SVGEGT. The CDR3 loop reads CASSYDNSYEQYF.

This sequence joins TRBV10-3 and TRBJ2-7; the D call of TRBD1 rests on TCRdb alone, since no DNA is present to check it. CDR3 size: 13 residues. Germline V gene lookup returns CDR1 ENHRY and CDR2 SYGVKD. Here the CDR3 reads CAISGRGPYEQYF.

This chain links TRBV19 with TRBJ1-1; TCRdb indicates TRBD1, and absent DNA this call remains unverified. Per germline, CDR1 LNHDA and CDR2 SQIVND (reference sequence). This CDR3 contains 15 residues. The CDR3 loop is CASSIALQGNTEAFF.